The 5 T cell receptor beta chains presented below share a single source sample, sequenced in a study of blood T cell repertoires in COVID-19. Some clones are missing from TCRdb's copy, which holds only in-frame ones; the method was immunoSEQ multiplex PCR. The sample consists of roughly 220,000 clones, more than 75% of them appearing once. Input material: PBMCs or T cells enriched from blood (not recorded which). These receptors originate from a man younger than 40 with acute COVID-19.

The CDR3 coding sequence is TGTGCTAGTGGCGCCGGGACAGGGGTCGTAGAGACCCAGTACTTC. Protein product: CASGAGTGVVETQYF. J is TRBJ2-5 and V is TRBV12-5; TRBD1 agrees at 10 bases. The CDR3 consists of 15 residues. Germline CDR1 reads LGHNT; CDR2 reads FRNRAP. V gave up 6 bases and J gave up 4 bases; unmatched junction bases: 8.

This chain uses TRBV29-1 with TRBJ1-3; TRBD1 matches 7 bases. This CDR3 comprises 13 residues. Germline V gene sequence: CDR1 SQVTM, CDR2 ANQGSEA. The ends lost 7 bases at V and 2 bases at J; junction bases unmatched: 5. CDR3: CSAVQGTGNTIYF. The CDR3 DNA reads as TGCAGCGCCGTACAGGGGACTGGAAACACCATATATTTT.

The chain combines TRBV5-4 with TRBJ1-2; D gene ambiguous. CDR3 size: 15 residues. CDR1 SGHNT and CDR2 YYREEE come from the germline V gene (reference sequence). Trimming shortened V by 1 base and J by 5 bases, and 15 bases separated the two germline ends. CDR3 residues: CASSLSGKAPYGYTF. The CDR3 nucleotides read TGTGCCAGCAGCTTGTCGGGGAAAGCACCATATGGCTACACCTTC.

CDR3 nucleotides: TGTGCCAGCAGTCAACAAGCCCTAGGGCAGTATTTT. Translation gives CASSQQALGQYF. V is TRBV25-1 and J is TRBJ2-3; D gene ambiguous. The ends were cut back, 5 bases at V and 11 bases at J, with 14 bases in the middle. From germline, CDR1 is MGHDK and CDR2 SYGVNS. CDR3 length equals 12 residues.

DNA for the CDR3: TGTGCCAGCAGCCAAGGAGGGCGGGGGGGATCCTATAATTCACCCCTCCACTTT. It codes for CASSQGGRGGSYNSPLHF. This chain joins TRBV3-1 (or the pseudogene TRBV3-2) and TRBJ1-6, with D possibly TRBD1 on 5 matching bases. Germline V lookup: CDR1 LGHDT, CDR2 YNNKEL (reference sequence). The V end lost 1 base, the J end lost 1 base, and 14 bases lay between the germline ends. The CDR3 extends over 18 amino acids.